This paragraph covers one T cell receptor beta chain sequence. What it binds is not known. Data came from immunoSEQ multiplex PCR; TCRdb stores just in-frame clones and leaves some out. The table shows some 110,000 clones, with about 94% occurring only once. The CDR3 totals 13 residues. The V and J ends lost 4 bases and 11 bases respectively, with 18 bases between them. The germline V gene has CDR1 SGHRS and CDR2 YFSETQ. This record comes from a study of siplizumab effects on memory and regulatory T cells. Study-wide results and limits: Neither a naive nor a memory phenotype was assignable to roughly 75-97% of proliferating CD4+ or CD8+ clones. Treg-derived clones made up an average of about 73% of mappable alloreactive CD4+ clones with siplizumab and over 25% in controls. Apparently more diverse than memory cells, naive T cells also seemed major alloresponse contributors.

The genes are TRBV5-1 and TRBJ1-1; possibly TRBD1 for D (5 bases). The source material was non-Treg CD4+ T cells sorted from blood. The TCR originated in a human donor in good health. In DNA form, the CDR3 reads TGCGCCAGCAGCCCCCAGGACGGGACCGGGGCTTTCTTT. Translating it yields CASSPQDGTGAFF. Together with reference TRBV5-1 and TRBJ1-1, the CDR3 gives the full variable domain: KAGVTQTPRYLIKTRGQQVTLSCSPISGHRSVSWYQQTPGQGLQFLFEYFSETQRNKGNFPGRFSGRQFSNSRSEMNVSTLELGDSALYLCASSPQDGTGAFFGQGTRLTVV.